Listed below are T cell receptor beta chains from one sample, sequenced in a study of shared clonotypes between healthy human individuals. Clones were read by immunoSEQ multiplex PCR, and TCRdb kept only the in-frame ones, dropping some. Altogether more than 450,000 clones are present, approximately 79% being singletons, with the ten largest covering approximately 13%. Sequenced material: PBMCs. All receptors derive from a woman aged 40 to 50 in good health. Some clones in this sample may be carry-over from other donors' samples. CDR3s include the opening cysteine and the closing phenylalanine or tryptophan. Fields, in order: D gene, V gene, J gene, clone size, CDR3 DNA, CDR3 protein. A D gene is named only where the DNA matches it firmly. Clone size is given for some rows only: seen once, a few or many times, or a class if the clone is expanded.

NA	TRBV19	TRBJ1-1	NA	TGTGCCAGTAGCCGCTATACTGAAGCTTTCTTT	CASSRYTEAFF
NA	TRBV28	TRBJ2-2	NA	TGTGCCAGCAGAACCCCGGGAGTCACCGGGGAGCTGTTTTTT	CASRTPGVTGELFF
NA	TRBV7-2	TRBJ1-4	NA	TGTGCCAGCAGCTTAGCGCAGGGGATTGAAAAACTGTTTTTT	CASSLAQGIEKLFF
TRBD2	TRBV7-9	TRBJ2-4	NA	TGTGCCAGCAGCTTACTAGCGGGAGTTGAAAACATTCAGTACTTC	CASSLLAGVENIQYF
TRBD1	TRBV19	TRBJ1-2	NA	TGTGCCAGTAGTAAGAGGGGGCGTCCGGATGGCTACACCTTC	CASSKRGRPDGYTF
NA	TRBV28	TRBJ2-2	NA	TGTGCCAGCAGTCGAGTCGGGAGCGGGGAGCTGTTTTTT	CASSRVGSGELFF
NA	TRBV30	TRBJ1-2	once	TGTGCCTGGGATTCCACTTTAACTGGCTACACCTTC	CAWDSTLTGYTF
NA	TRBV5-1	TRBJ1-5	NA	TGCGCCAGCAGCTTGGGGGGAGATAATAGCAATCAGCCCCAGCATTTT	CASSLGGDNSNQPQHF
TRBD1	TRBV7-3	TRBJ2-1	NA	TGTGCCAGCAGCTTAAGGGGCAGGCGGGACAGGGTTGGTGAGCAGTTCTTC	CASSLRGRRDRVGEQFF
NA	TRBV4-3	TRBJ2-2	NA	TGCGCCAGCAGCCAAAATGAGGGGGGAGGCGGGGAGCTGTTTTTT	CASSQNEGGGGELFF
TRBD2	TRBV4-3	TRBJ2-1	NA	TGCGCCAGCAGCCAAGTTAGCGGGAGCTCCTACAATGAGCAGTTCTTC	CASSQVSGSSYNEQFF
NA	TRBV5-1	TRBJ1-1	NA	TGCGCCAGCAGCTTGGGGAGGGAGGCTGAAGCTTTCTTT	CASSLGREAEAFF
TRBD1	TRBV4-2	TRBJ2-3	few	TGTGCCAGCAGCCACTGGGGACAGGGCGGTGGCACAGATACGCAGTATTTT	CASSHWGQGGGTDTQYF
NA	TRBV7-9	TRBJ2-7	NA	TGTGCCAGCAGCTTACTCAACGAGCAGTACTTC	CASSLLNEQYF
TRBD2	TRBV7-3	TRBJ2-3	few	TGTGCCAGCAGCTTAAATCCAGCGGGATCTGGTGTAGATACGCAGTATTTT	CASSLNPAGSGVDTQYF
TRBD1	TRBV18	TRBJ2-7	NA	TGTGCCAGCTCACCAATTGTGGCAGGGGGAAGCGAGCAGTACTTC	CASSPIVAGGSEQYF
NA	TRBV30	TRBJ2-1	NA	TGTGCCTGGGGGGGCGGGAGCCCCTACAATGAGCAGTTCTTC	CAWGGGSPYNEQFF
TRBD1	TRBV18	TRBJ2-1	NA	TGTGCCAGCTCACCAGGCATCTGGGGGAGGGGACAGGGGAACGCCTCAAAGTACAATGAGCAGTTCTTC	CASSPGIWGRGQGNASKYNEQFF
NA	TRBV27	TRBJ1-2	NA	TGTGCCAGCAGTTTAACAGGCTTTTCCTCTGGCTACACCTTC	CASSLTGFSSGYTF
NA	TRBV29-1	TRBJ2-1	NA	TGCAGCGTTGATGGGGGAAGGAATGAGCAGTTCTTC	CSVDGGRNEQFF
NA	TRBV2	TRBJ1-1	few	TGTGCCAGCAGTCCGACAGCCGGAGCTTTCTTT	CASSPTAGAFF
NA	TRBV19	TRBJ1-5	NA	TGTGCCAGTAAACCCGGGACGGCCACAAATCTTCAGCCCCAGCATTTT	CASKPGTATNLQPQHF
TRBD2	TRBV5-4	TRBJ2-4	few	TGTGCCAGCAGCTTTTCGGCGGGAGGGAACATTCAGTACTTC	CASSFSAGGNIQYF
NA	TRBV30	TRBJ1-1	many	TGTGCCTGGAGTGTAGGTAGAGCCGGGGACACTGAAGCTTTCTTT	CAWSVGRAGDTEAFF
NA	TRBV5-1	TRBJ2-3	NA	TGCGCCAGCTTCAGGGCCCTGAACACAGATACGCAGTATTTT	CASFRALNTDTQYF
NA	TRBV7-3	TRBJ2-2	NA	TGTGCCAGCAGCTTATCAGGGCCGAACACCGGGGAGCTGTTTTTT	CASSLSGPNTGELFF
NA	TRBV7-7	TRBJ2-5	once	TGTGCTAGCACCGTGGTGGAGACCCAGTACTTC	CASTVVETQYF
TRBD2	TRBV27	TRBJ2-7	NA	TGTGCCAGCAGTTTAGTCCTAGCGGGAGGCGAGCAGTACTTC	CASSLVLAGGEQYF
NA	TRBV29-1	TRBJ2-3	NA	TGCAGCGTTGTGGGCGGGATGGTCACAGATACGCAGTATTTT	CSVVGGMVTDTQYF
NA	TRBV5-4	TRBJ1-2	NA	TGCGCCAGCAGCCAAGATCAGGGGAACTATGGCTACACCTTC	CASSQDQGNYGYTF
NA	TRBV19	TRBJ1-1	NA	TGTGCCAGTAGTATAGTCCAGGGGTACACTGAAGCTTTCTTT	CASSIVQGYTEAFF
NA	TRBV28	TRBJ2-2	NA	TGTGCCAGCACTTCTTTAGGGGTCTCCATAAAGAACACCGGGGAGCTGTTTTTT	CASTSLGVSIKNTGELFF
NA	TRBV11-2	TRBJ1-3	NA	TGTGCCAGCAGCCCGACCCAGGGACGACGAAACACCATATATTTT	CASSPTQGRRNTIYF
TRBD1	TRBV7-9	TRBJ1-3	NA	TGTGCCAGCAGCTTAGACCTGGGACAGGTATATGGAAACACCATATATTTT	CASSLDLGQVYGNTIYF
NA	TRBV28	TRBJ1-5	NA	TGTGCCAGCAGTTTAGAGGGTCTAGGTCAGCCCCAGCATTTT	CASSLEGLGQPQHF
NA	TRBV25-1	TRBJ2-3	NA	TGTGCCAGCAGTGAGGTGGGACTGAGCACAGATACGCAGTATTTT	CASSEVGLSTDTQYF
NA	TRBV7-9	TRBJ1-2	few	TGTGCCAGCAGCTTAAGCAGGGAGTATGGCTACACCTTC	CASSLSREYGYTF
TRBD2	TRBV4-2	TRBJ2-3	NA	TGTGCCAGCAGCCAAGATCCGAGACTAGCGGGAGGGCCTGGCACAGATACGCAGTATTTT	CASSQDPRLAGGPGTDTQYF
TRBD2	TRBV5-1	TRBJ2-1	NA	TGCGCCAGCAGCTTCGGGACTAGGGACAATGAGCAGTTCTTC	CASSFGTRDNEQFF
TRBD1	TRBV14	TRBJ2-5	NA	TGTGCCAGCAGCCCTTGGACAGGGGGCAGCTTGGAGACCCAGTACTTC	CASSPWTGGSLETQYF
TRBD1	TRBV5-1	TRBJ1-1	NA	TGCGCCAGCAGCTTGGCCACAGGGGGTGGTACTGAAGCTTTCTTT	CASSLATGGGTEAFF
TRBD2	TRBV7-9	TRBJ2-7	few	TGTGCCAGCAGCTTACCCGGGACTAGTTCCGCCTACGAGCAGTACTTC	CASSLPGTSSAYEQYF
TRBD2	TRBV18	TRBJ2-7	NA	TGTGCCAGCTCACCCGGGACTAGCGCTACCTACGAGCAGTACTTC	CASSPGTSATYEQYF
NA	TRBV27	TRBJ1-5	few	TGTGCCAGCAGTTTATCGAATAGCAATCAGCCCCAGCATTTT	CASSLSNSNQPQHF
NA	TRBV7-9	TRBJ1-5	NA	TGTGCCAGCAGCCCCGGAGGGGCGGAACCCCAGCATTTT	CASSPGGAEPQHF
NA	TRBV27	TRBJ2-1	once	TGTGCCAGCAGTTTAACCGGGACGCCTAATGAGCAGTTCTTC	CASSLTGTPNEQFF
NA	TRBV7-2	TRBJ2-5	NA	TGTGCCAGCAGCTTAGGGGGGCGGGACACAGAGACCCAGTACTTC	CASSLGGRDTETQYF
NA	TRBV28	TRBJ2-1	few	TGTGCCAGCAGCCGCTGGACCCGCAATGAGCAGTTCTTC	CASSRWTRNEQFF
TRBD1	TRBV4-1	TRBJ1-2	few	TGCGCCAGCAGCCCGGGACAGGGGGCGTTCTATGGCTACACCTTC	CASSPGQGAFYGYTF
NA	TRBV5-6	TRBJ1-4	NA	TGTGCCAGCAGCTTGTGGAATTCAGGGGCAGGTGAAAAACTGTTTTTT	CASSLWNSGAGEKLFF
TRBD2	TRBV5-1	TRBJ2-1	once	TGCGCCAGCAGCTGGAGGACTAGCGCTGTGAGACCTTACAATGAGCAGTTCTTC	CASSWRTSAVRPYNEQFF
NA	TRBV5-4	TRBJ2-5	NA	TGTGCCAGCAGTCTCTCAAGGAGCGAGGAGACCCAGTACTTC	CASSLSRSEETQYF
NA	TRBV7-9	TRBJ2-3	once	TGTGCCAGCAGCTTAGGGACTCTCCCGTTCGATACGCAGTATTTT	CASSLGTLPFDTQYF